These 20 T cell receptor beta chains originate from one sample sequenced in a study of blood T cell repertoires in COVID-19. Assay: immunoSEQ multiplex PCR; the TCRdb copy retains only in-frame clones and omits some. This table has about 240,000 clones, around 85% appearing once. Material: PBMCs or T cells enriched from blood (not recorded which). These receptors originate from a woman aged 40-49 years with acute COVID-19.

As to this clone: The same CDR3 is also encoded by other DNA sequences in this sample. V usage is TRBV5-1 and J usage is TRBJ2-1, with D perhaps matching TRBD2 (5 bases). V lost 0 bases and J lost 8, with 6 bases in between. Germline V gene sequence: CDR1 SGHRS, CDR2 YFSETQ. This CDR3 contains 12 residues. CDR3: CASSLAGDEQFF. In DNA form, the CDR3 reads TGCGCCAGCAGCTTGGCCGGGGATGAGCAGTTCTTC.

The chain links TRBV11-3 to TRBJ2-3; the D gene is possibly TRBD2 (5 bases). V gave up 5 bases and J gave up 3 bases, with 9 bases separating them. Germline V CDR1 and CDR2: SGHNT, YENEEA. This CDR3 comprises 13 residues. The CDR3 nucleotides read TGTGCCAGCAGCACCCGGACTACAGATACGCAGTATTTT. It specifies CASSTRTTDTQYF.

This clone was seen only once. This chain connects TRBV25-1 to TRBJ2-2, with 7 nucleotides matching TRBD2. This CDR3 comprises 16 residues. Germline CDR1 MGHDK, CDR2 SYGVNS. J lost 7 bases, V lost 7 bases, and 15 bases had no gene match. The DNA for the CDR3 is TGTGCCAGCAAGCCCCCGGGGGGAGGATTGGTCGGGGAGCTGTTTTTT. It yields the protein CASKPPGGGLVGELFF.

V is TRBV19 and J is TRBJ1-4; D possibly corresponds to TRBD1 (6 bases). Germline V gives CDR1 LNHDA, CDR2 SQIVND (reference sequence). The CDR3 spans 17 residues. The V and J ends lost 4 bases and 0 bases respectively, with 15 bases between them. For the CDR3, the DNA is TGTGCCAGTAGTAGGAGGACAGACGGATCAACTAATGAAAAACTGTTTTTT. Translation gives CASSRRTDGSTNEKLFF.

CDR3 region: CASSLVGSGPLFYNEQFF. The DNA of the CDR3 is TGTGCCAGCAGCTTAGTTGGTAGCGGCCCCCTCTTTTACAATGAGCAGTTCTTC. The chain carries TRBV7-2 and TRBJ2-1; D might be TRBD2 (6 bases). Trimming took 1 base from V and 4 from J, leaving 20 bases between them. The CDR3 spans 18 residues. The germline V gene has CDR1 SGHTA and CDR2 FQGNSA.

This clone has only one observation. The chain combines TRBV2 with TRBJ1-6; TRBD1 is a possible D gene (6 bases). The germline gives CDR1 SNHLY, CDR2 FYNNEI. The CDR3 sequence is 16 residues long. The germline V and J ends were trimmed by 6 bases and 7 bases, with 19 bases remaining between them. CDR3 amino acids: CASSDSRGAGNSPLHF. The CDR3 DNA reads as TGTGCCAGCAGCGATAGTCGGGGGGCGGGAAATTCACCCCTCCACTTT.

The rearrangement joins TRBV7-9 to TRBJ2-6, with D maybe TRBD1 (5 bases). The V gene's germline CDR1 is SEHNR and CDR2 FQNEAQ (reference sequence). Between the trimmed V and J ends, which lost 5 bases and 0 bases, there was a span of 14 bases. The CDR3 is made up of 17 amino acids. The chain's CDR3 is CASSLDSPSSGANVLTF. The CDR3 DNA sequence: TGTGCCAGCAGCCTTGACAGCCCCAGCTCTGGGGCCAACGTCCTGACTTTC.

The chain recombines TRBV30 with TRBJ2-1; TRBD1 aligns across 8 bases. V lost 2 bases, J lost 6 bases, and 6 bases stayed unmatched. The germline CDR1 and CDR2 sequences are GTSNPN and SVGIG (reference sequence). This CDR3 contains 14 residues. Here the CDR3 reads CAWSQRTGINEQFF. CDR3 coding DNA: TGTGCCTGGAGTCAGAGGACAGGGATCAATGAGCAGTTCTTC.

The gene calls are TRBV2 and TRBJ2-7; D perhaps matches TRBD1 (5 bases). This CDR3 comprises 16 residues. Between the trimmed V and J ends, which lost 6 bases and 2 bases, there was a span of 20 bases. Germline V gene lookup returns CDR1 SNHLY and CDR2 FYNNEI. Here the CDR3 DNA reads TGTGCCAGCAGCCGTGATGATAACAGGTTCGCCTACGAGCAGTACTTC. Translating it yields CASSRDDNRFAYEQYF.

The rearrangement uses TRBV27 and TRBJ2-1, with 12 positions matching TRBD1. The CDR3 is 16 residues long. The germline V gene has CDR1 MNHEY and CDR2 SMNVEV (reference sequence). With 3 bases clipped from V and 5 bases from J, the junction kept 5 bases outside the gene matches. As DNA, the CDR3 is TGTGCCAGCAGTTTGGGACAGGGGGCAAGACACAATGAGCAGTTCTTC. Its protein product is CASSLGQGARHNEQFF.

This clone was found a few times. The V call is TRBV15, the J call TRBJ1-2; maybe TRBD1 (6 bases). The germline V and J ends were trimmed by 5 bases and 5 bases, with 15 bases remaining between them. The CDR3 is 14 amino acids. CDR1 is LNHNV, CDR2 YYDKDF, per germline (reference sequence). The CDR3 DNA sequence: TGTGCCACCAGCGCCAGGACAGCTATTTATGGCTACACCTTC. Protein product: CATSARTAIYGYTF.

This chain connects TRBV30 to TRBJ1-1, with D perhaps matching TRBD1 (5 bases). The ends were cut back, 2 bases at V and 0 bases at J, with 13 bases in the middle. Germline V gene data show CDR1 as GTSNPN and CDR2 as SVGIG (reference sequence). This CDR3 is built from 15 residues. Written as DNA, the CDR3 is TGTGCCTGGAGTTGGGCAGGGCGCGTGAACACTGAAGCTTTCTTT. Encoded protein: CAWSWAGRVNTEAFF.

CDR3 nucleotides: TGTGCCAGCAGTTTGGGGGGATTGAACACTGAAGCTTTCTTT. Translation gives CASSLGGLNTEAFF. The rearrangement links TRBV27 to TRBJ1-1, with D tentatively TRBD1 (5 bases). CDR3 length: 14 amino acids. Between the trimmed V and J ends, which lost 3 bases and 0 bases, there was a span of 8 bases. CDR1 and CDR2 from the germline V gene are MNHEY and SMNVEV (reference sequence).

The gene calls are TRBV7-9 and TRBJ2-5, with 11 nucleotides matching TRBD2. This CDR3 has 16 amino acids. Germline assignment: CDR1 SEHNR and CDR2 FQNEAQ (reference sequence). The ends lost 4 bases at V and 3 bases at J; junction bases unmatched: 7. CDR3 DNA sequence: TGTGCCAGCAGCTCAATTCTGACTAGCGGGAAAGAGACCCAGTACTTC. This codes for CASSSILTSGKETQYF. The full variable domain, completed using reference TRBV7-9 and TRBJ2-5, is DTGVSQNPRHKITKRGQNVTFRCDPISEHNRLYWYRQTLGQGPEFLTYFQNEAQLEKSRLLSDRFSAERPKGSFSTLEIQRTEQGDSAMYLCASSSILTSGKETQYFGPGTRLLVL.

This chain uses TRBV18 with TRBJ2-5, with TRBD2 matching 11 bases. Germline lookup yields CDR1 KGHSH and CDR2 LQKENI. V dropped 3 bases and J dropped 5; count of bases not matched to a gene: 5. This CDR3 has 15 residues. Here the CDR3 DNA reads TGTGCCAGCTCACCGGGACTAGCGGAAAGTGAGACCCAGTACTTC. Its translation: CASSPGLAESETQYF.

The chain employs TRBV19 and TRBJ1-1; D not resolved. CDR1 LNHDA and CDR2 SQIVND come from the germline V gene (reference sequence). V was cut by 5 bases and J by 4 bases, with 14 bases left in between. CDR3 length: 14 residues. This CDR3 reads CASSPQAEGTEAFF. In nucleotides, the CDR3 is TGTGCCAGTAGTCCCCAGGCAGAGGGCACTGAAGCTTTCTTT.

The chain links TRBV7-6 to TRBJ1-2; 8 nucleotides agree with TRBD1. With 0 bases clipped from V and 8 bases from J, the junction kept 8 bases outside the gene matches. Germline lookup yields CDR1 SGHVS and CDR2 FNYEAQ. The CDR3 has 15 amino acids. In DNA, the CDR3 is TGTGCCAGCAGCTTAGCGCTGGACAGGGCCGGAGGCTACACCTTC. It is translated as CASSLALDRAGGYTF.

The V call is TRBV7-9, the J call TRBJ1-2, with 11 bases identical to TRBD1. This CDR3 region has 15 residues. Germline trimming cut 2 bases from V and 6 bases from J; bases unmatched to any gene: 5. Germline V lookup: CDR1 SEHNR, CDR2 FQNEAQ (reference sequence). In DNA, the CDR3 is TGTGCCAGCAGCTTATTCGGACAGGGGGCGGATGGCTACACCTTC. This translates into CASSLFGQGADGYTF.

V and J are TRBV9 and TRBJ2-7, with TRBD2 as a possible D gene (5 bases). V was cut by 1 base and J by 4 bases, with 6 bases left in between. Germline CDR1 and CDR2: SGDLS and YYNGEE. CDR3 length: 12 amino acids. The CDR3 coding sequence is TGTGCCAGCAGCGTATCGGGATACGAGCAGTACTTC. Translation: CASSVSGYEQYF.

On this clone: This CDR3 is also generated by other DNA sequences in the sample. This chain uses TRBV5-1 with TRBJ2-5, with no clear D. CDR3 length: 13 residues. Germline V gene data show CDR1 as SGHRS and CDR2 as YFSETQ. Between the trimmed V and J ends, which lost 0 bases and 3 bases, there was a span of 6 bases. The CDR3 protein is CASSLGSEETQYF. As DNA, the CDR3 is TGCGCCAGCAGCTTGGGGAGTGAAGAGACCCAGTACTTC. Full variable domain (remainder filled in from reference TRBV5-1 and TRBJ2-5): KAGVTQTPRYLIKTRGQQVTLSCSPISGHRSVSWYQQTPGQGLQFLFEYFSETQRNKGNFPGRFSGRQFSNSRSEMNVSTLELGDSALYLCASSLGSEETQYFGPGTRLLVL.